The text below deals with one T cell receptor (beta chain). Its antigen is not known. Naive CD8 cells lacked CD45RO and underwent positive selection for CCR7, leaving out terminally differentiated effector memory CD45RA+ cells. The sample originates from a study of shared clonotypes between healthy human individuals. Study-wide results and limits: Sampling used blood alone; tissue repertoires probably differ.

Each cell subset's genomic DNA was divided evenly among several immunoSEQ plates. Clones were read by immunoSEQ multiplex PCR, and TCRdb kept only the in-frame ones, dropping some. The data contain about 2 million clones, about 94% of them singletons. V trimming: 0 bases; J trimming: 6 bases; junction bases outside the gene matches: 7. CDR1 and CDR2 from the germline V gene are SGHDT and YYEEEE. The CDR3 runs 15 residues. Sample: naive CD8+ T cells sorted from blood. This chain joins TRBV5-6 and TRBJ2-3; TRBD1 matches at 7 bases. This sequence originates from a man between 18 and 35 years old in good health. CDR3 in DNA: TGTGCCAGCAGCTTGGCGTTAGGGGGCGGTGATACGCAGTATTTT. It is translated as CASSLALGGGDTQYF. Supplemented by reference TRBV5-6 and TRBJ2-3, the full variable domain reads DAGVTQSPTHLIKTRGQQVTLRCSPKSGHDTVSWYQQALGQGPQFIFQYYEEEERQRGNFPDRFSGHQFPNYSSELNVNALLLGDSALYLCASSLALGGGDTQYFGPGTRLTVL.